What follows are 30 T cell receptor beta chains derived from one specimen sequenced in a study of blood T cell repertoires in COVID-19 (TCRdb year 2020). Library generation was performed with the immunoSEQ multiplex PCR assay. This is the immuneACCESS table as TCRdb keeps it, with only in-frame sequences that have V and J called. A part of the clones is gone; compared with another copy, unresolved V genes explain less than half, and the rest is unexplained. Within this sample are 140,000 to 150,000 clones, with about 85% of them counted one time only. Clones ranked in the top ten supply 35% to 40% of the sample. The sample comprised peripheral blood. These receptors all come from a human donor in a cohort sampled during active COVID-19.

CDR3 in DNA: TGTGCCAGCAGCCAGTCCCAGGAACAGCCCCAGCATTTT. Protein sequence: CASSQSQEQPQHF. The gene calls are TRBV3-1 (or the pseudogene TRBV3-2) and TRBJ1-5; D is unresolved. Trimming left V 3 bases short and J 7 bases short, with 10 bases between. CDR1 is LGHDT and CDR2 is YNNKEL in the germline V gene (reference sequence). This CDR3 region has 13 residues.

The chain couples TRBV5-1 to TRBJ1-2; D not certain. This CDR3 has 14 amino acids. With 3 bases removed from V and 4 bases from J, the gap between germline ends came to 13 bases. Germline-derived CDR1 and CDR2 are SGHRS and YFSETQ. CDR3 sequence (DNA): TGCGCCAGCAGCTACGAATCGGGGAGCTATGGCTACACCTTC. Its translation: CASSYESGSYGYTF. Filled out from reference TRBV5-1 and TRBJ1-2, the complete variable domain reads KAGVTQTPRYLIKTRGQQVTLSCSPISGHRSVSWYQQTPGQGLQFLFEYFSETQRNKGNFPGRFSGRQFSNSRSEMNVSTLELGDSALYLCASSYESGSYGYTFGSGTRLTVV.

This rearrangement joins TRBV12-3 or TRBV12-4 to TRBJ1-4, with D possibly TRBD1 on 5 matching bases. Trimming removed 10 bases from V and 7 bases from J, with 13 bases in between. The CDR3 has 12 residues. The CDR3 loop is CATKGFGEKLFF. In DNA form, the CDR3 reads TGTGCCACTAAGGGGTTTGGTGAAAAACTGTTTTTT.

The CDR3 here is CASSSGQGGLGYSYEQYF. The CDR3, as DNA: TGCGCCAGCAGCTCGGGACAGGGAGGGTTAGGTTACTCCTACGAGCAGTACTTC. The genes are TRBV4-1 and TRBJ2-7; 9 nucleotides align to TRBD1. The germline V gene encodes CDR1 MGHRA and CDR2 YSYEKL. The CDR3 extends over 18 amino acids. Trimming at V came to 5 bases and at J to 0 bases, leaving 14 bases not matched to a gene.

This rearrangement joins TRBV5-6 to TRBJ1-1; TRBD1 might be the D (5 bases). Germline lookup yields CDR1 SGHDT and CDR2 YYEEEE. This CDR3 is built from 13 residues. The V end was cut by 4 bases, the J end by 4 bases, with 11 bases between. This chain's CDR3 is CASSLPGVTEAFF. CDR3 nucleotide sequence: TGTGCCAGCAGCCTGCCGGGGGTCACTGAAGCTTTCTTT.

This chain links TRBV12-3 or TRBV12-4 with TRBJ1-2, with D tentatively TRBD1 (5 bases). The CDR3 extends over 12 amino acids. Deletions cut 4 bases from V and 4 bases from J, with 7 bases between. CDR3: CASSSQAYGYTF. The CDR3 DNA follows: TGTGCCAGCAGTTCACAGGCCTATGGCTACACCTTC.

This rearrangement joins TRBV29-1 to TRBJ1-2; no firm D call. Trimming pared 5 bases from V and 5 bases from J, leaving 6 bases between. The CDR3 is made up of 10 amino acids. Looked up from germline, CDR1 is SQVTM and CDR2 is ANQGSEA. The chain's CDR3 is CSVSGYGYTF. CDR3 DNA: TGCAGCGTTTCCGGGTATGGCTACACCTTC.

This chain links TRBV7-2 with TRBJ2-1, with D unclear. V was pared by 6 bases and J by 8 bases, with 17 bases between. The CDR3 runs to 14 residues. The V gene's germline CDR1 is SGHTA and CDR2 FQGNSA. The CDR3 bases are TGTGCCAGCAGGAGGCCCGAGACCGCCCATGAGCAGTTCTTC. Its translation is CASRRPETAHEQFF.

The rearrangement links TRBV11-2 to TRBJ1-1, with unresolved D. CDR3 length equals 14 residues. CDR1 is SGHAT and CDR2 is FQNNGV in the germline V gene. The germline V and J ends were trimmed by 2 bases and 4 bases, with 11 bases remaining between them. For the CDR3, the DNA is TGTGCCAGCAGCTTACAGCGGCGAGCCACTGAAGCTTTCTTT. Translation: CASSLQRRATEAFF. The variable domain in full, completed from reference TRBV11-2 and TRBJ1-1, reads EAGVAQSPRYKIIEKRQSVAFWCNPISGHATLYWYQQILGQGPKLLIQFQNNGVVDDSQLPKDRFSAERLKGVDSTLKIQPAKLEDSAVYLCASSLQRRATEAFFGQGTRLTVV.

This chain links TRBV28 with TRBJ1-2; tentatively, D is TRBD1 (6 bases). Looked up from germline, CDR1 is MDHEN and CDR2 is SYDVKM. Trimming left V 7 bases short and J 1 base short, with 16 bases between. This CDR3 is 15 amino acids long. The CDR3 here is CASIGGGLLNYGYTF. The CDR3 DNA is TGTGCCAGCATTGGGGGGGGGCTCCTTAACTATGGCTACACCTTC.

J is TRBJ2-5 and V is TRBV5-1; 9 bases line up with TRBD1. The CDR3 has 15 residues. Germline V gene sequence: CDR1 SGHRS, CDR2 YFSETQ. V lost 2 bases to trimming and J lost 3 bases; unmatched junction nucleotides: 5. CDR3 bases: TGCGCCAGCAGCTTCAGGACAGGGGTAGAAGAGACCCAGTACTTC. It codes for CASSFRTGVEETQYF.

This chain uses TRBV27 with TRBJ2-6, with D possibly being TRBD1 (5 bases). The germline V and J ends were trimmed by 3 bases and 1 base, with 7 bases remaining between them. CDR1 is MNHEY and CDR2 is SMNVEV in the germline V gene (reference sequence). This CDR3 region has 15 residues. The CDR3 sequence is CASSLTASGANVLTF. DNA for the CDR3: TGTGCCAGCAGTTTGACAGCTTCTGGGGCCAACGTCCTGACTTTC.

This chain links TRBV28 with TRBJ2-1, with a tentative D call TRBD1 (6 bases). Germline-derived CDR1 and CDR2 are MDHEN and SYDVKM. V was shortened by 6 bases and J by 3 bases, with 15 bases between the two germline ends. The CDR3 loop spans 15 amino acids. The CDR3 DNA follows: TGTGCCAGCAGCAACGGACAGAGAAACTACAATGAGCAGTTCTTC. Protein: CASSNGQRNYNEQFF.

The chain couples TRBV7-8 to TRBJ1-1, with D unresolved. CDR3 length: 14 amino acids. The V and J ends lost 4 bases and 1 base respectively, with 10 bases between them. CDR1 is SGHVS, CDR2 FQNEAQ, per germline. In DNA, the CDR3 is TGTGCCAGCAGCTACCGCGTCCAGAACACTGAAGCTTTCTTT. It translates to CASSYRVQNTEAFF.

The CDR3 here is CASSWDRASYGYTF. CDR3 bases: TGTGCCAGCAGCTGGGACAGGGCGTCTTATGGCTACACCTTC. V gene TRBV5-6 combines with J gene TRBJ1-2, with 9 bases lining up with TRBD1. Per the germline V gene, CDR1 is SGHDT and CDR2 is YYEEEE. CDR3 size: 14 residues. The V segment lost 3 bases and the J segment 5 bases; nucleotides outside the gene matches: 5.

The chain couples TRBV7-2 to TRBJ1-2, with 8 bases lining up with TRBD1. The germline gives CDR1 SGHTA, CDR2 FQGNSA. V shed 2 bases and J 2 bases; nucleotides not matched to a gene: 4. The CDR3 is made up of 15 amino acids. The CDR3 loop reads CASSLRDRRNYGYTF. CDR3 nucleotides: TGTGCCAGCAGCTTAAGGGACAGGAGAAACTATGGCTACACCTTC.

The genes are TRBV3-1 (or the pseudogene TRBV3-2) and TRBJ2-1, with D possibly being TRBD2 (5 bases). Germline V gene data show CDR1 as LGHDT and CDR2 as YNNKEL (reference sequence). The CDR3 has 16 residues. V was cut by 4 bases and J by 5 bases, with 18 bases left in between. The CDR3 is CASSLGVVARDNEQFF. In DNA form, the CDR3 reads TGTGCCAGCAGCCTCGGAGTGGTGGCGCGGGACAATGAGCAGTTCTTC.

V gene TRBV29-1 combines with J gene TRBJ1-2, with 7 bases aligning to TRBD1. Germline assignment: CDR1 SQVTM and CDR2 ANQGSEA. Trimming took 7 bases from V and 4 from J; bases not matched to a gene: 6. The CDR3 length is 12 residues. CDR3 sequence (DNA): TGCAGCGGGTACAGGGGAGCCTATGGCTACACCTTC. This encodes CSGYRGAYGYTF.

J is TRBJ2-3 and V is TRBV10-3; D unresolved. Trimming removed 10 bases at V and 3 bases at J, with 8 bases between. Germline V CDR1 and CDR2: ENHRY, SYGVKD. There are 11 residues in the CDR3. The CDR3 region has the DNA TGTGCCACCAGCCTTACAGATACGCAGTATTTT. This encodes CATSLTDTQYF.

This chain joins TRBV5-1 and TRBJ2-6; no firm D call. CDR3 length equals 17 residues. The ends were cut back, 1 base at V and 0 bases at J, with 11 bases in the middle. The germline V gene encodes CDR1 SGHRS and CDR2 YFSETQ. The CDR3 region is CASSLRSVSSGANVLTF. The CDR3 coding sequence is TGCGCCAGCAGCTTGAGGAGTGTTTCCTCTGGGGCCAACGTCCTGACTTTC. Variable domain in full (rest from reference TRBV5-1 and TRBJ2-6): KAGVTQTPRYLIKTRGQQVTLSCSPISGHRSVSWYQQTPGQGLQFLFEYFSETQRNKGNFPGRFSGRQFSNSRSEMNVSTLELGDSALYLCASSLRSVSSGANVLTFGAGSRLTVL.

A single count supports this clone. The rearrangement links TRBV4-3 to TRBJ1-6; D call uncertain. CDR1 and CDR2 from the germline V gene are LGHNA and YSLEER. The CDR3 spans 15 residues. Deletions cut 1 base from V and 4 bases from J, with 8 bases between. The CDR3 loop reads CASSQVSSYNSPLHF. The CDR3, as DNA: TGCGCCAGCAGCCAAGTTTCGAGTTATAATTCACCCCTCCACTTT.

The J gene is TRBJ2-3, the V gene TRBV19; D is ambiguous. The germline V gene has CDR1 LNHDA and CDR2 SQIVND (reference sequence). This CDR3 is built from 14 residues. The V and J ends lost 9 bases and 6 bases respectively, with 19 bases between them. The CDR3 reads CARKTRPHFDTQYF. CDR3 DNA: TGTGCCAGAAAGACTCGCCCTCATTTCGATACGCAGTATTTT.

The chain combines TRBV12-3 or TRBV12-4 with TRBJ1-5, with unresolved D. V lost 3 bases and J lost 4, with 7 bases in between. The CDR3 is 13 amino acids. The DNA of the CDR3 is TGTGCCAGCAGTTTTGAGGGAAATCAGCCCCAGCATTTT. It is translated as CASSFEGNQPQHF.

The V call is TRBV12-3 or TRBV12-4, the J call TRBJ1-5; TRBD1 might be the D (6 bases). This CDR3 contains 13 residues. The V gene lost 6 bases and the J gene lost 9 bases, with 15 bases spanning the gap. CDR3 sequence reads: CASRGAPGGPQHF. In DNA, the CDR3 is TGTGCCAGCAGGGGGGCCCCGGGTGGGCCCCAGCATTTT.

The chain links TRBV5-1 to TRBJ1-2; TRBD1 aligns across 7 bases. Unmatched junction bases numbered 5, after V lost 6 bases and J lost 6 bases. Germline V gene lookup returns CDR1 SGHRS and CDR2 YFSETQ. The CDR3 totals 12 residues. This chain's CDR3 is CASKGTADGYTF. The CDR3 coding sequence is TGCGCCAGCAAAGGGACAGCCGATGGCTACACCTTC.

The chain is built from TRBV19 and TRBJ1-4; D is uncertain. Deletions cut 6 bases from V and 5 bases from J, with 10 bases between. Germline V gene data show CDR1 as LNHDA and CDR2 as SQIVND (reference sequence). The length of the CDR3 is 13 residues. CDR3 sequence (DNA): TGTGCCAGTAGGGGCAGTGGGAATGAAAAACTGTTTTTT. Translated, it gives CASRGSGNEKLFF.

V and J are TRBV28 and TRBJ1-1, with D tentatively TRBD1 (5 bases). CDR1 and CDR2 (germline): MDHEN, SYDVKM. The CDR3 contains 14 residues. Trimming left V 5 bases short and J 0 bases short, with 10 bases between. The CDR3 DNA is TGTGCCAGCAGTCTGGGACTGCTGAACACTGAAGCTTTCTTT. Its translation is CASSLGLLNTEAFF.

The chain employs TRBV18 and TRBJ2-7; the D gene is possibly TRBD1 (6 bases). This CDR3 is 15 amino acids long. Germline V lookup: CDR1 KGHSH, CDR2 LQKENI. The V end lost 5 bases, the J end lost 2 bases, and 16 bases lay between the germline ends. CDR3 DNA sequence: TGTGCCAGCTCAATATCCGGGACACAAACCTACGAGCAGTACTTC. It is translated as CASSISGTQTYEQYF.

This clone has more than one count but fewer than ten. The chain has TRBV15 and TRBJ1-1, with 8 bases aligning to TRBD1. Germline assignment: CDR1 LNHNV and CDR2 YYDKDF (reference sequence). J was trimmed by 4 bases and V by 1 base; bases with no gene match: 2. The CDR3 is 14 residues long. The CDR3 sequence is CATSRGQGSTEAFF. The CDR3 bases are TGTGCCACCAGCAGAGGACAGGGGAGCACTGAAGCTTTCTTT.

Written as DNA, the CDR3 is TGTGCCAGCAGCCCGGAGGAGAGGGGGCGAGGAAACACCATATATTTT. Protein product: CASSPEERGRGNTIYF. The V gene is TRBV5-8, the J gene TRBJ1-3, with TRBD1 matching over 7 bases. Looked up from germline, CDR1 is SGHTS and CDR2 is YDEGEE. The CDR3 totals 16 residues. V lost 4 bases and J lost 4; bases outside the gene matches: 11.